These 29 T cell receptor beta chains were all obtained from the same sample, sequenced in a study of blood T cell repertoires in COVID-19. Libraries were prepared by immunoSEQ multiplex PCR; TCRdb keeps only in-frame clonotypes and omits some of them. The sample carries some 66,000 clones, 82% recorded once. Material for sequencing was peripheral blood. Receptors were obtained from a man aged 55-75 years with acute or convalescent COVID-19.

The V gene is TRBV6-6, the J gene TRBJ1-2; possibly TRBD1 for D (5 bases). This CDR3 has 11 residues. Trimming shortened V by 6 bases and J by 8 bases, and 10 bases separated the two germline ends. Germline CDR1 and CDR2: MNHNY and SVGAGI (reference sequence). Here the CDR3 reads CASRKTEGYTF. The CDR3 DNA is TGTGCCAGCAGAAAGACAGAAGGCTACACCTTC.

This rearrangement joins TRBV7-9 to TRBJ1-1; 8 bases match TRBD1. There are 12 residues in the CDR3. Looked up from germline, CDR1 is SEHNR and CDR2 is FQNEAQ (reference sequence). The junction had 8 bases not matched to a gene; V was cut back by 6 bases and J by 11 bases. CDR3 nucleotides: TGTGCCAGCAGTTTCCGACAGGGGATGGCTTTCTTT. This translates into CASSFRQGMAFF.

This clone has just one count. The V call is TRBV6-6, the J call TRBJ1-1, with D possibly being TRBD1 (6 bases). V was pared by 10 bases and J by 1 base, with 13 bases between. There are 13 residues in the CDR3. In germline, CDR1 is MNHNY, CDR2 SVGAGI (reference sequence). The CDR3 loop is CANSQGENTEAFF. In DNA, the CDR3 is TGTGCCAACTCACAGGGCGAGAACACTGAAGCTTTCTTT.

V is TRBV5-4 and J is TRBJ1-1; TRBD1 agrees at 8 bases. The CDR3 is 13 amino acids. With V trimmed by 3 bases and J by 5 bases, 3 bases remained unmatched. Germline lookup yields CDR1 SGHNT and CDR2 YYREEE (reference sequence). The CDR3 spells CASSSDRGTEAFF. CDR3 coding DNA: TGTGCCAGCAGCTCTGACAGGGGAACTGAAGCTTTCTTT. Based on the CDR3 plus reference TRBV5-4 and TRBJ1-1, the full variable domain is ETGVTQSPTHLIKTRGQQVTLRCSSQSGHNTVSWYQQALGQGPQFIFQYYREEENGRGNFPPRFSGLQFPNYSSELNVNALELDDSALYLCASSSDRGTEAFFGQGTRLTVV.

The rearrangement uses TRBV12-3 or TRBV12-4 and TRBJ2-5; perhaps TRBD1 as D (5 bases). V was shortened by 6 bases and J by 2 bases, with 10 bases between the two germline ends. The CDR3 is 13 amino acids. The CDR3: CASSQTDQETQYF. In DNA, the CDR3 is TGTGCCAGCAGCCAGACAGATCAAGAGACCCAGTACTTC.

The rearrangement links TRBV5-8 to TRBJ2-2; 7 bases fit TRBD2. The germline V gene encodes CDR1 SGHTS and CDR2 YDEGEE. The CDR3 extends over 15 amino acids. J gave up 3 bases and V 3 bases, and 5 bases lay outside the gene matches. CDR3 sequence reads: CASSSAGRDTGELFF. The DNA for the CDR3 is TGTGCCAGCAGCTCGGCGGGGAGGGACACCGGGGAGCTGTTTTTT.

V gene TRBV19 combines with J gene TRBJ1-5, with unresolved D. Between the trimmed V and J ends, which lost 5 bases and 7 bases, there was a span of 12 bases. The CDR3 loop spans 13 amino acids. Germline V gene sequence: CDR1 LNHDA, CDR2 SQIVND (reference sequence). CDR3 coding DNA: TGTGCCAGTAGTGCCCAAACCGGGCAGCCCCAGCATTTT. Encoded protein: CASSAQTGQPQHF.

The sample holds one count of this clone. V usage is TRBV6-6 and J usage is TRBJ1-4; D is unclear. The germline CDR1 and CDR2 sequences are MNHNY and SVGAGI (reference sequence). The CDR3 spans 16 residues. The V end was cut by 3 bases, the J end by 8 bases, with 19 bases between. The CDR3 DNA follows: TGTGCCAGCAGTTATGGAGAGGCGGTTACGGCAGAAAAACTGTTTTTT. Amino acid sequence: CASSYGEAVTAEKLFF.

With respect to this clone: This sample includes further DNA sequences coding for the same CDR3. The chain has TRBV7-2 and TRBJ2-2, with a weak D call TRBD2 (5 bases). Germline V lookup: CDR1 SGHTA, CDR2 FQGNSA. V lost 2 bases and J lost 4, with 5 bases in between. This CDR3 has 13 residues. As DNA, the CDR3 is TGTGCCAGCAGCTTACGGGGCACCGGGGAGCTGTTTTTT. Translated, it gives CASSLRGTGELFF.

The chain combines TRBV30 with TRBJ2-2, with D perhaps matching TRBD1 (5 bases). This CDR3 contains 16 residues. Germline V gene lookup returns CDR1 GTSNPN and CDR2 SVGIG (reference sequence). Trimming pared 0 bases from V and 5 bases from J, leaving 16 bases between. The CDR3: CAWSVRPVRATGELFF. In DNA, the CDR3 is TGTGCCTGGAGTGTAAGGCCCGTCAGGGCAACCGGGGAGCTGTTTTTT.

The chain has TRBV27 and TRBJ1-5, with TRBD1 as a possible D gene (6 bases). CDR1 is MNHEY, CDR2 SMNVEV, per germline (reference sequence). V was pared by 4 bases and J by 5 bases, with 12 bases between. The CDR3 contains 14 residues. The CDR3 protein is CASSSIQGDQPQHF. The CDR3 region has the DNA TGTGCCAGCAGTTCAATACAGGGTGATCAGCCCCAGCATTTT.

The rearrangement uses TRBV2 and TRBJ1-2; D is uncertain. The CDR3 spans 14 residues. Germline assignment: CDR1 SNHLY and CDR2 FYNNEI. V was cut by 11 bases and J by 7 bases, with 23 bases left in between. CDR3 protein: CAVEMVFSSPGYTF. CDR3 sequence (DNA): TGTGCCGTTGAGATGGTTTTTTCGAGTCCTGGCTACACCTTC.

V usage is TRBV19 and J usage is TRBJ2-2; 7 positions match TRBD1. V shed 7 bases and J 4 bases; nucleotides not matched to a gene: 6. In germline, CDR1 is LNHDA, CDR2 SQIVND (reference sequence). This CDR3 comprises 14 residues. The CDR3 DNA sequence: TGTGCCAGTAATACAGGGGCCGGCACCGGGGAGCTGTTTTTT. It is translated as CASNTGAGTGELFF.

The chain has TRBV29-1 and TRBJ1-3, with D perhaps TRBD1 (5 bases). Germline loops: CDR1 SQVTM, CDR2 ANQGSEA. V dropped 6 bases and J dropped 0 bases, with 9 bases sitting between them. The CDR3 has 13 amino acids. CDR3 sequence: CSVQTDSGNTIYF. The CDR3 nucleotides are TGCAGCGTGCAGACAGACTCTGGAAACACCATATATTTT.

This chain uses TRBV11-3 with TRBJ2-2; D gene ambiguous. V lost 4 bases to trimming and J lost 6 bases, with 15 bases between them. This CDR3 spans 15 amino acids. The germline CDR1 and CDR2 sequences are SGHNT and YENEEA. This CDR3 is CASSYLGPVAGELFF. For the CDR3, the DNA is TGTGCCAGCAGCTACCTAGGTCCTGTTGCCGGGGAGCTGTTTTTT. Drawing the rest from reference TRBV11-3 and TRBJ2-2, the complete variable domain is EAGVVQSPRYKIIEKKQPVAFWCNPISGHNTLYWYLQNLGQGPELLIRYENEEAVDDSQLPKDRFSAERLKGVDSTLKIQPAELGDSAVYLCASSYLGPVAGELFFGEGSRLTVL.

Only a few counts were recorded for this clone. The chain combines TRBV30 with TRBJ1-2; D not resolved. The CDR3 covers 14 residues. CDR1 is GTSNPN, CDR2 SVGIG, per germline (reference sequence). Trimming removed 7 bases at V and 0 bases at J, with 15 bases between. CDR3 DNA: TGTGCCTCCACTGGCCCGGGGACTAACTATGGCTACACCTTC. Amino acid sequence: CASTGPGTNYGYTF.

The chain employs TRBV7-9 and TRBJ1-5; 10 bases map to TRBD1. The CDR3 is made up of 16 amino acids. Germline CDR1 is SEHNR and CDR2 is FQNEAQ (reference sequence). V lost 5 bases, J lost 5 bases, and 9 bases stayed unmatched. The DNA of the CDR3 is TGTGCCAGCAGCCCCACCGGGACAGGGGTACATCAGCCCCAGCATTTT. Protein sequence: CASSPTGTGVHQPQHF.

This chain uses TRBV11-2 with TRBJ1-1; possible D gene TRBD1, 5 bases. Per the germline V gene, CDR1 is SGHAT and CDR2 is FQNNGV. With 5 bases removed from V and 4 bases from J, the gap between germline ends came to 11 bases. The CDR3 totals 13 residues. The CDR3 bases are TGTGCCAGCAGCCAAGGACACCCCACTGAAGCTTTCTTT. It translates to CASSQGHPTEAFF.

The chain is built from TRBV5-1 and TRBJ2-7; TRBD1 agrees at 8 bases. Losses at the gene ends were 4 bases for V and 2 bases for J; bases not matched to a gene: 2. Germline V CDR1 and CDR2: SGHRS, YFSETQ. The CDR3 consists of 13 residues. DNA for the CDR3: TGCGCCAGCAGCCCGGACAGGGCCTACGAGCAGTACTTC. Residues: CASSPDRAYEQYF.

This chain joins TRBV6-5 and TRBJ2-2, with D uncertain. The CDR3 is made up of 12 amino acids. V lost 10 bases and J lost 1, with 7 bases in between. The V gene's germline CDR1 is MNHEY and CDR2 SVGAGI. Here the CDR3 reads CATSGNTGELFF. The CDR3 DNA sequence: TGTGCCACCTCGGGGAACACCGGGGAGCTGTTTTTT.

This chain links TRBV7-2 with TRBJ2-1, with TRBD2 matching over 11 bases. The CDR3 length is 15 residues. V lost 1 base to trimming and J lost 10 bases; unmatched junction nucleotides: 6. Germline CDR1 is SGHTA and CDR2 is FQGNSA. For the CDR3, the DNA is TGTGCCAGCAGCTTAGATAGCGGGGGGGCGCGAGAGCAGTTCTTC. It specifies CASSLDSGGAREQFF.

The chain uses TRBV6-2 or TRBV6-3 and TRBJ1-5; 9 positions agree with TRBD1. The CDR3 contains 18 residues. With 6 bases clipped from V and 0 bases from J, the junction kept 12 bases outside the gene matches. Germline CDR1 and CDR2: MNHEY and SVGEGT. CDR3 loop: CASSFTPSGQGSNQPQHF. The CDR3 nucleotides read TGTGCCAGCAGCTTCACTCCATCGGGACAGGGTAGCAATCAGCCCCAGCATTTT.

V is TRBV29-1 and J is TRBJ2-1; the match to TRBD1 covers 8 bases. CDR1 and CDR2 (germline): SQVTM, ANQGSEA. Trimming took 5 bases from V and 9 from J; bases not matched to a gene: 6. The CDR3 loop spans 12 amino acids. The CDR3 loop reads CSVSKQGGEQFF. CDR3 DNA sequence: TGCAGCGTTTCTAAACAGGGGGGTGAGCAGTTCTTC.

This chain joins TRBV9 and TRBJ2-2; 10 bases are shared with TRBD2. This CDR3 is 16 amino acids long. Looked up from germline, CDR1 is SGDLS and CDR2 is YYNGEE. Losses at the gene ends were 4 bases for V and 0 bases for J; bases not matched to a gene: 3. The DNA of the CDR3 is TGTGCCAGCAGCCACGGACTAGCGGCGAACACCGGGGAGCTGTTTTTT. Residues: CASSHGLAANTGELFF. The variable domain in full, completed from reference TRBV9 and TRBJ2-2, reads DSGVTQTPKHLITATGQRVTLRCSPRSGDLSVYWYQQSLDQGLQFLIQYYNGEERAKGNILERFSAQQFPDLHSELNLSSLELGDSALYFCASSHGLAANTGELFFGEGSRLTVL.

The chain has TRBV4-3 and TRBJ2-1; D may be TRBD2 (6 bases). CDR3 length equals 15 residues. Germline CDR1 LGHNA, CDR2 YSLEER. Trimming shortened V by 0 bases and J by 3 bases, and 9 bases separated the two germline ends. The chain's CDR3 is CASSQDSGSYNEQFF. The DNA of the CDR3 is TGCGCCAGCAGCCAAGATTCCGGGAGCTACAATGAGCAGTTCTTC.

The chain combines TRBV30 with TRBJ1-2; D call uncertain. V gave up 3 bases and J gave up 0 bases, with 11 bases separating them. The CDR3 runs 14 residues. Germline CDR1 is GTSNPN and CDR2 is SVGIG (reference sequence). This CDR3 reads CAWSLRSANYGYTF. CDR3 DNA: TGTGCCTGGAGCCTACGGAGCGCTAACTATGGCTACACCTTC.

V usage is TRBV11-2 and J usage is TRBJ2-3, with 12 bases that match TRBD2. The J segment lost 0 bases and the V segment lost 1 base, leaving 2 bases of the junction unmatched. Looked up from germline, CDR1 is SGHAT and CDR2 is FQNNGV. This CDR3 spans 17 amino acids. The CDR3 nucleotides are TGTGCCAGCAGCTTAGTAGGGACTAGCGGGAGCACAGATACGCAGTATTTT. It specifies CASSLVGTSGSTDTQYF.

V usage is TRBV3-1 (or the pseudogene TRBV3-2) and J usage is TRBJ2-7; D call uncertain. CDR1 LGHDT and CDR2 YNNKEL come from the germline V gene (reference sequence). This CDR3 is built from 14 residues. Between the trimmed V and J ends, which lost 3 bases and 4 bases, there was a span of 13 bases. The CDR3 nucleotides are TGTGCCAGCAGCCACGGGTCTAGAAAGTACGAGCAGTACTTC. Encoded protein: CASSHGSRKYEQYF.

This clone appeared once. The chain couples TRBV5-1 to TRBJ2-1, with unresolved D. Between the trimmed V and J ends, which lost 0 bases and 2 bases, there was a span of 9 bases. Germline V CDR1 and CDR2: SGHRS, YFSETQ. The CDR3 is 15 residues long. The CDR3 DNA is TGCGCCAGCAGCTTGGAAGGAGTTACCTACAATGAGCAGTTCTTC. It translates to CASSLEGVTYNEQFF.